A single sample is the source of the 23 T cell receptor beta chains below, sequenced in a study of shared clonotypes between healthy human individuals. Naivety among CD8 cells was defined by CD45RO negativity and positive CCR7 selection, thereby excluding terminally differentiated effector memory CD45RA+ cells. TCRdb's copy holds only in-frame clones and misses some; the assay was immunoSEQ multiplex PCR. The data contain approximately 2,000,000 clones, 85% to 95% of them seen just once; the ten biggest clones take up more than 1.5%. The specimen sequenced was naive CD8+ T cells from PBMCs. Source of these receptors: a man aged 18 to 30 in good health. Some clones in this sample may be carry-over from other donors' samples.

This chain joins TRBV9 and TRBJ2-7; TRBD1 matches 8 bases. Germline CDR1 and CDR2: SGDLS and YYNGEE. The CDR3 consists of 15 residues. With 3 bases clipped from V and 4 bases from J, the junction kept 9 bases outside the gene matches. The CDR3 here is CASSGRDRPLYEQYF. For the CDR3, the DNA is TGTGCCAGCAGCGGCAGGGACAGGCCCCTATACGAGCAGTACTTC.

A few counts support this clone. Within the sample, other DNA sequences also encode this same CDR3. The genes are TRBV7-6 and TRBJ1-5; D is possibly TRBD1 (6 bases). This CDR3 comprises 14 residues. Trimming shortened V by 4 bases and J by 1 base, and 8 bases separated the two germline ends. Germline V CDR1 and CDR2: SGHVS, FNYEAQ. The CDR3 sequence is CASSSGQSNQPQHF. In DNA form, the CDR3 reads TGTGCCAGCAGCTCGGGACAAAGCAATCAGCCCCAGCATTTT. The whole variable domain, remainder taken from reference TRBV7-6 and TRBJ1-5, is GAGVSQSPRYKVTKRGQDVALRCDPISGHVSLYWYRQALGQGPEFLTYFNYEAQQDKSGLPNDRFSAERPEGSISTLTIQRTEQRDSAMYRCASSSGQSNQPQHFGDGTRLSIL.

The chain has TRBV2 and TRBJ2-6, with 11 bases matching TRBD1. Germline trimming cut 5 bases from V and 0 bases from J; bases unmatched to any gene: 15. There are 21 residues in the CDR3. In germline, CDR1 is SNHLY, CDR2 FYNNEI. CDR3 DNA sequence: TGTGCCAGCAGTCCCTGGCTCGGACAGGGGGCCCACTACTCTGGGGCCAACGTCCTGACTTTC. It encodes CASSPWLGQGAHYSGANVLTF.

The rearrangement links TRBV6-5 to TRBJ1-2, with a tentative D call TRBD1 (5 bases). CDR3 size: 13 residues. Trimming took 0 bases from V and 8 from J, leaving 10 bases between them. The germline CDR1 and CDR2 sequences are MNHEY and SVGAGI. CDR3 sequence (DNA): TGTGCCAGCAGTTACTCGAGGGGTGGCGGCTACACCTTC. It translates to CASSYSRGGGYTF.

V gene TRBV10-3 combines with J gene TRBJ1-5; 8 bases are a match to TRBD1. This CDR3 spans 15 amino acids. Germline V CDR1 and CDR2: ENHRY, SYGVKD. The junction had 4 bases not matched to a gene; V was cut back by 0 bases and J by 6 bases. The CDR3 is CAISESRTGPQPQHF. CDR3 nucleotide sequence: TGTGCCATCAGTGAGTCTCGGACAGGGCCTCAGCCCCAGCATTTT.

This chain connects TRBV19 to TRBJ1-2; 10 bases match TRBD1. This CDR3 contains 16 residues. The germline CDR1 and CDR2 sequences are LNHDA and SQIVND (reference sequence). The ends lost 5 bases at V and 3 bases at J; junction bases unmatched: 9. The CDR3 bases are TGTGCCAGTAGTCCCGGGACAGGGGCGCCTCACTATGGCTACACCTTC. Translated: CASSPGTGAPHYGYTF.

This clone was seen only once. The chain combines TRBV30 with TRBJ2-5, with D perhaps matching TRBD2 (6 bases). The DNA end lines up better with TRBJ2-7; the J call may be wrong. Germline-derived CDR1 and CDR2 are GTSNPN and SVGIG (reference sequence). CDR3 length: 14 residues. The CDR3 coding sequence is TGTGCCTGGAGTCCACAGGACTACCCCTACGAGCAGTACTTC. Protein: CAWSPQDYPYEQYF.

This chain links TRBV5-6 with TRBJ2-7, with 9 bases lining up with TRBD1. V shed 4 bases and J 3 bases; nucleotides not matched to a gene: 5. The germline gives CDR1 SGHDT, CDR2 YYEEEE. The length of the CDR3 is 14 residues. As DNA, the CDR3 is TGTGCCAGCAGCCCGGGACAGGGAAACTACGAGCAGTACTTC. This codes for CASSPGQGNYEQYF.

The chain combines TRBV27 with TRBJ1-1, with D possibly being TRBD1 (6 bases). CDR3 length equals 14 residues. CDR1 and CDR2 (germline): MNHEY, SMNVEV (reference sequence). V lost 3 bases and J lost 6, with 14 bases in between. CDR3 loop: CASSFGGAWAEAFF. The CDR3 nucleotides are TGTGCCAGCAGTTTTGGGGGGGCGTGGGCTGAAGCTTTCTTT.

Comments on this clone: A much more abundant neighbour one base away suggests this may be a read error. V gene TRBV6-6 combines with J gene TRBJ1-1, with no clear D. The V end was cut by 2 bases, the J end by 5 bases, with 6 bases between. Germline V CDR1 and CDR2: MNHNY, SVGAGI (reference sequence). This CDR3 spans 12 amino acids. Here the CDR3 reads CASSYGKTEAFF. In DNA form, the CDR3 reads TGTGCCAGCAGTTACGGGAAAACTGAAGCTTTCTTT.

This rearrangement joins TRBV19 to TRBJ2-7, with TRBD2 matching 8 bases. The CDR3 has 15 residues. Germline trimming cut 5 bases from V and 6 bases from J; bases unmatched to any gene: 12. Germline CDR1 and CDR2: LNHDA and SQIVND (reference sequence). This CDR3 reads CASSGWSGSGFEQYF. CDR3 sequence (DNA): TGTGCCAGTAGTGGATGGAGCGGGAGCGGATTCGAGCAGTACTTC.

CDR3: CASSSGLAYYNEQFF. In DNA, the CDR3 is TGTGCCAGCAGCTCGGGGCTAGCGTATTACAATGAGCAGTTCTTC. The chain is built from TRBV7-6 and TRBJ2-1; D might be TRBD2 (6 bases). Trimming took off 4 bases at V and 4 bases at J, with 14 bases between the two ends. CDR1 is SGHVS and CDR2 is FNYEAQ in the germline V gene. The CDR3 runs to 15 residues.

The count of this clone is one. CDR3 protein: CASSHGTGYEQYF. CDR3 DNA: TGTGCCAGCAGCCATGGGACAGGCTACGAGCAGTACTTC. J is TRBJ2-7 and V is TRBV4-2, with TRBD1 identical over 8 bases. The V gene's germline CDR1 is LGHNA and CDR2 YNFKEQ. The CDR3 runs to 13 residues. The J segment lost 3 bases and the V segment lost 3 bases, leaving 1 base of the junction unmatched.

The J gene is TRBJ2-2, the V gene TRBV10-3; TRBD2 might be the D (6 bases). Looked up from germline, CDR1 is ENHRY and CDR2 is SYGVKD. Between the trimmed V and J ends, which lost 2 bases and 0 bases, there was a span of 10 bases. This CDR3 has 16 amino acids. CDR3 nucleotide sequence: TGTGCCATCAGTGAGGAGCTAGCGTCGAACACCGGGGAGCTGTTTTTT. It specifies CAISEELASNTGELFF.

The chain combines TRBV11-3 with TRBJ2-6; D remains ambiguous. The CDR3 extends over 17 amino acids. V was shortened by 4 bases and J by 1 base, with 14 bases between the two germline ends. Germline V gene data show CDR1 as SGHNT and CDR2 as YENEEA. CDR3 DNA sequence: TGTGCCAGCAGCTCGCACGACGGCCATTCTGGGGCCAACGTCCTGACTTTC. Protein sequence: CASSSHDGHSGANVLTF.

In the case of this clone: The identical CDR3 is also encoded by other nucleotide sequences in the sample. The V and J genes are TRBV27 and TRBJ2-1; 7 bases map to TRBD2. CDR3 length equals 14 residues. Germline V gives CDR1 MNHEY, CDR2 SMNVEV (reference sequence). Unmatched junction bases numbered 6, after V lost 6 bases and J lost 4 bases. The CDR3 DNA is TGTGCCAGCAGCCCCTCCGGGAGGTACAATGAGCAGTTCTTC. Encoded protein: CASSPSGRYNEQFF.

In its sample, this clone was seen a few times. The gene calls are TRBV7-9 and TRBJ2-1; D ambiguous. The germline V gene has CDR1 SEHNR and CDR2 FQNEAQ (reference sequence). This CDR3 has 15 amino acids. V was cut by 4 bases and J by 7 bases, with 17 bases left in between. The CDR3 region has the DNA TGTGCCAGCAGCTCCCCTGGCGACGTCCGGAATGAGCAGTTCTTC. Protein sequence: CASSSPGDVRNEQFF.

The chain is built from TRBV13 and TRBJ2-2; D gene uncertain. From germline, CDR1 is PRHDT and CDR2 FYEKMQ (reference sequence). CDR3 length equals 13 residues. Trimming took off 5 bases at V and 1 base at J, with 5 bases between the two ends. The CDR3 DNA reads TGTGCCAGCAGCAACTGGAACACCGGGGAGCTGTTTTTT. Translating it yields CASSNWNTGELFF.

The gene calls are TRBV7-9 and TRBJ2-7; the match to TRBD1 covers 12 bases. Germline trimming cut 6 bases from V and 2 bases from J; bases unmatched to any gene: 8. Germline V gene sequence: CDR1 SEHNR, CDR2 FQNEAQ (reference sequence). This CDR3 has 16 amino acids. This CDR3 reads CASSLAGTGGAYEQYF. The CDR3 nucleotides read TGTGCCAGCAGTCTTGCGGGGACAGGGGGCGCCTACGAGCAGTACTTC.

This clone came up once. V is TRBV6-5 and J is TRBJ2-1; 7 nucleotides align to TRBD2. The V gene end was trimmed by 0 bases and the J gene end by 2 bases; junction bases not matched to a gene: 4. Germline assignment: CDR1 MNHEY and CDR2 SVGAGI. The CDR3 is 16 residues long. CDR3 protein: CASSYSSGAPYNEQFF. The CDR3 nucleotides read TGTGCCAGCAGTTACTCGAGCGGGGCACCCTACAATGAGCAGTTCTTC.

The rearrangement uses TRBV6-5 and TRBJ1-1; tentative D call: TRBD1 (5 bases). Germline V CDR1 and CDR2: MNHEY, SVGAGI. The V end lost 0 bases, the J end lost 9 bases, and 11 bases lay between the germline ends. This CDR3 has 13 residues. The CDR3 nucleotides read TGTGCCAGCAGTTACTCGAGGCCAGGGCAAGCTTTCTTT. This sequence encodes CASSYSRPGQAFF.

The CDR3 sequence: CASSPLGREKLFF. The DNA of the CDR3 is TGTGCCAGCAGCCCTCTAGGACGGGAAAAACTGTTTTTT. The gene calls are TRBV13 and TRBJ1-4; D is uncertain. Trimming shortened V by 5 bases and J by 8 bases, and 12 bases separated the two germline ends. This CDR3 has 13 residues. Germline V gene lookup returns CDR1 PRHDT and CDR2 FYEKMQ (reference sequence). The variable domain in full, with the rest retrieved from reference TRBV13 and TRBJ1-4, is AAGVIQSPRHLIKEKRETATLKCYPIPRHDTVYWYQQGPGQDPQFLISFYEKMQSDKGSIPDRFSAQQFSDYHSELNMSSLELGDSALYFCASSPLGREKLFFGSGTQLSVL.

CDR3 nucleotide sequence: TGTGCCAGCAGGGACCGGGACGCTACCTACAATGAGCAGTTCTTC. Its protein product is CASRDRDATYNEQFF. The chain uses TRBV7-2 and TRBJ2-1; tentatively, D is TRBD1 or TRBD2 (5 bases each). CDR1 SGHTA and CDR2 FQGNSA come from the germline V gene. This CDR3 region has 15 residues. The V end lost 6 bases, the J end lost 2 bases, and 14 bases lay between the germline ends. Full variable domain (outside the CDR3, taken from reference TRBV7-2 and TRBJ2-1): GAGVSQSPSNKVTEKGKDVELRCDPISGHTALYWYRQSLGQGLEFLIYFQGNSAPDKSGLPSDRFSAERTGGSVSTLTIQRTQQEDSAVYLCASRDRDATYNEQFFGPGTRLTVL.